Listed here is a single T cell receptor beta chain. Antigen specificity is unknown. The data were taken from a study of OX40 agonist ivuxolimab in advanced cancers. Study observations and caveats: At 0.1 to 3.0 mg/kg, CD4+ and CD8+ blood T cells expanded clonally by week 6.

The protocol was immunoSEQ multiplex PCR, while the TCRdb copy is restricted to in-frame clones and leaves out a portion. The sample shows about 44,000 clones, about 95% of them seen only once. The clonotype comes from an adult with an advanced solid tumor such as melanoma, head and neck, liver or kidney cancer. Specimen: CD4+ or CD8+ T cells sorted from blood, collected in a trial of the OX40 agonist ivuxolimab.

The DNA of the CDR3 is TGCAGCGTGCAACTTCCAGGGTATTACTACGAGCAGTACTTC. Its translation: CSVQLPGYYYEQYF. The rearrangement uses TRBV29-1 and TRBJ2-7; weak D call: TRBD1 (5 bases). V shed 6 bases and J shed 3 bases, with 18 bases lying between them. The CDR3 contains 14 residues. CDR1 is SQVTM and CDR2 is ANQGSEA in the germline V gene.